These 6 T cell receptor beta chains were all obtained from the same sample, sequenced in a study of T cell clones after liver transplantation. TCRdb's table, derived via immunoSEQ multiplex PCR, lists solely in-frame clones and lacks some. The sample has roughly 57,000 clones, about 70% seen once. The material was CD4+ T cells from blood, obtained before liver transplant. The receptors derive from a human donor who received a liver transplant.

The rearrangement links TRBV6-1 to TRBJ2-5; D perhaps matches TRBD2 (7 bases). V lost 5 bases and J 4 bases, leaving 14 bases between the germline ends. The CDR3 has 14 amino acids. The germline V gene encodes CDR1 MNHNS and CDR2 SASEGT. In nucleotides, the CDR3 is TGTGCCAGCAGTTCTGGGGGGGCCGGAGAGACCCAGTACTTC. Protein: CASSSGGAGETQYF.

The chain employs TRBV10-1 and TRBJ2-3, with D perhaps matching TRBD1 (5 bases). Looked up from germline, CDR1 is WNHNN and CDR2 is SYGVQD (reference sequence). Trimming left V 0 bases short and J 3 bases short, with 7 bases between. This CDR3 spans 14 amino acids. The CDR3 coding sequence is TGCGCCAGCAGTGAGTCGACAGATACAGATACGCAGTATTTT. As protein: CASSESTDTDTQYF.

The rearrangement uses TRBV4-1 and TRBJ1-5; 7 positions match TRBD1. The CDR3 runs 16 residues. Germline V gives CDR1 MGHRA, CDR2 YSYEKL. V was pared by 6 bases and J by 4 bases, with 12 bases of the junction left unmatched. Here the CDR3 reads CASSHSDRNGNQPQHF. DNA for the CDR3: TGCGCCAGCAGTCACTCGGACAGGAACGGGAATCAGCCCCAGCATTTT.

CDR3 amino acids: CASSPPELGQAFF. CDR3 nucleotides: TGTGCCAGCAGTCCGCCGGAATTGGGCCAAGCGTTCTTC. The V call is TRBV6-1, the J call TRBJ2-1; no firm D call. Trimming pared 5 bases from V and 15 bases from J, leaving 20 bases between. The germline gives CDR1 MNHNS, CDR2 SASEGT. The CDR3 has 13 residues.

The chain couples TRBV29-1 to TRBJ2-7; maybe TRBD1 (5 bases). This CDR3 is 12 amino acids long. Germline V gene sequence: CDR1 SQVTM, CDR2 ANQGSEA. V lost 3 bases to trimming and J lost 5 bases, with 11 bases between them. The CDR3 bases are TGCAGCGTTGACGGCCAGGGCCACGAGCAGTACTTC. It yields the protein CSVDGQGHEQYF.

The rearrangement uses TRBV2 and TRBJ1-2, with D tentatively TRBD1 (6 bases). Deletions cut 1 base from V and 8 bases from J, with 14 bases between. The length of the CDR3 is 14 residues. CDR1 is SNHLY, CDR2 FYNNEI, per germline. The chain's CDR3 is CASSEGAGAQGYTF. In DNA form, the CDR3 reads TGTGCCAGCAGTGAAGGCGCGGGGGCTCAAGGCTACACCTTC. Drawing the rest from reference TRBV2 and TRBJ1-2, the complete variable domain is EPEVTQTPSHQVTQMGQEVILRCVPISNHLYFYWYRQILGQKVEFLVSFYNNEISEKSEIFDDQFSVERPDGSNFTLKIRSTKLEDSAMYFCASSEGAGAQGYTFGSGTRLTVV.